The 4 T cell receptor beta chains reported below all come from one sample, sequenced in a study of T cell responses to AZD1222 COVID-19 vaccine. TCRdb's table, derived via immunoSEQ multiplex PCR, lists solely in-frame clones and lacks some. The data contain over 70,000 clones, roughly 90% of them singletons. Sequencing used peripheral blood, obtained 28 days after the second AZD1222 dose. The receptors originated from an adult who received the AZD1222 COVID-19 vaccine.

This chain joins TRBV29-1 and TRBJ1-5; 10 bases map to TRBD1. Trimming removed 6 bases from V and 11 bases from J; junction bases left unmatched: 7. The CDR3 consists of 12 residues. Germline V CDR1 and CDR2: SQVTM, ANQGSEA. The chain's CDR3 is CSVGTGASAQHF. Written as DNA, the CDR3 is TGCAGCGTCGGGACAGGGGCATCAGCCCAGCATTTT. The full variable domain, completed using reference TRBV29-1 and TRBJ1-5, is SAVISQKPSRDICQRGTSLTIQCQVDSQVTMMFWYRQQPGQSLTLIATANQGSEATYESGFVIDKFPISRPNLTFSTLTVSNMSPEDSSIYLCSVGTGASAQHFGDGTRLSIL.

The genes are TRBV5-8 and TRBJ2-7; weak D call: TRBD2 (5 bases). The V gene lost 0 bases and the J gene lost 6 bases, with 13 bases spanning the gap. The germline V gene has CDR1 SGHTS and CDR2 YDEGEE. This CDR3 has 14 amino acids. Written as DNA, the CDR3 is TGTGCCAGCAGCTTGGCCAATGAGGGCCGCGAGCAGTACGTC. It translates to CASSLANEGREQYV.

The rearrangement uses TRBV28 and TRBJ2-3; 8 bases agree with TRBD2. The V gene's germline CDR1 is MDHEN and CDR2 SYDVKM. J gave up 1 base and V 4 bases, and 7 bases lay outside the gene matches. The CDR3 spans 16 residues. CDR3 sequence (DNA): TGTGCCAGCAGTTCACTAGCGGAGAGGGGCACAGATACGCAGTATTTT. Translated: CASSSLAERGTDTQYF.

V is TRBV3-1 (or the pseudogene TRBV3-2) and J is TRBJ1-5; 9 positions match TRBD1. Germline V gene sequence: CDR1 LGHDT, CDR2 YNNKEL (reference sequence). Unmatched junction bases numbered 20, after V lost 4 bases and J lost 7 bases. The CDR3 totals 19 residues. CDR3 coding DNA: TGTGCCAGCAGCCCCACCCCTGAGTCGGGACAGGGAATCGGGCAGCCCCAGCATTTT. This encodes CASSPTPESGQGIGQPQHF.